The present entry profiles one T cell receptor (beta chain) with its context. What it recognizes is unknown. This sample also contains other DNA sequences that code for the same CDR3. Assay: immunoSEQ multiplex PCR; the TCRdb copy retains only in-frame clones and omits some. The sample lists roughly 500,000 clones, approximately 80% seen once, with 12% in the top ten. CDR1 is MGHRA, CDR2 YSYEKL, per germline. This CDR3 is 15 amino acids long. Trimming cost V 1 base and J 5 bases; bases outside gene matches: 3. This specimen comes from a study of shared clonotypes between healthy human individuals. Study-level findings and limits: Clonotype sharing among the donors was expected to vary with sequencing depth.

The sequencing input was PBMCs. This TCR came from a woman aged 40-49 years in good health. Some clones in this sample may be carry-over from other donors' samples. V and J are TRBV4-1 and TRBJ2-5; 11 nucleotides agree with TRBD1. The CDR3 DNA is TGCGCCAGCAGCCAAGGGACAGGGGGCGGTGAGACCCAGTACTTC. Translating gives CASSQGTGGGETQYF.